This T cell receptor (beta chain) was profiled in a study of low-dose radiotherapy and immunotherapy resistance in tumors. The CDR3 has 13 amino acids. V lost 4 bases and J lost 6, with 12 bases in between. CDR1 and CDR2 (germline): SQVTM, ANQGSEA. Time point specified: before trial treatment. cDNA synthesis used a TRAV/TRBV-specific primer set for both chains. The PCR that amplified TCRs ran for 20 cycles, relying on a constant-region primer and a V-primer adapter. TCRdb ran MiXCR on the reads and lists one entry per CDR3 protein. The data show 85,000 to 95,000 distinct CDR3 sequences, 9.4% seen once. This clonotype was observed a few times.

The rearrangement uses TRBV29-1 and TRBJ2-2; D is unresolved. The TCR comes from a male donor with prostate cancer. Specimen: PBMCs, collected before treatment. In DNA form, the CDR3 reads TGCAGCGTTGGCCAGGCCATCGCCGGGGAGCTGTTTTTT. Translating gives CSVGQAIAGELFF.